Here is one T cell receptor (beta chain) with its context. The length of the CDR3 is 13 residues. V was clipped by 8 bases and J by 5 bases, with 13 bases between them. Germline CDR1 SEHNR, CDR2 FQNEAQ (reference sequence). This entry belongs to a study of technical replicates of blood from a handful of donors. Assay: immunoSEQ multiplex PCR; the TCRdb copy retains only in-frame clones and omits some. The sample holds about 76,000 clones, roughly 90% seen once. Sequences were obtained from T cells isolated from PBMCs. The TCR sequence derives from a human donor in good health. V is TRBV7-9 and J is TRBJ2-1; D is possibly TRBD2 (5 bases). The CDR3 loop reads CASPELRDNEQFF. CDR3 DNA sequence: TGTGCCAGCCCGGAGTTGCGGGACAATGAGCAGTTCTTC.